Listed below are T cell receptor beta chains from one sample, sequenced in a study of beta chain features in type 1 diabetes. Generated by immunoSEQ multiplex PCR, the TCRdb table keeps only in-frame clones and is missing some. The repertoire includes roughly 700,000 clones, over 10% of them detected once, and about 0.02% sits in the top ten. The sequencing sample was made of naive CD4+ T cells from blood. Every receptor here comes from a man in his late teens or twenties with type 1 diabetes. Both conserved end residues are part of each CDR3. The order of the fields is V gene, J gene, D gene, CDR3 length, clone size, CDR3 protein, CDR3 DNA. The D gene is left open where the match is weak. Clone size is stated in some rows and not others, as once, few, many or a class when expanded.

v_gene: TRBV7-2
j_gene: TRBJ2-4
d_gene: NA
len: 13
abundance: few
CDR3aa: CASSLGQENIQYF
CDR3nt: TGTGCCAGCAGCTTAGGACAGGAAAACATTCAGTACTTC

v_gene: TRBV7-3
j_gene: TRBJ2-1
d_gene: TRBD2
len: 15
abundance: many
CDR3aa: CASSLTSGAYNEQFF
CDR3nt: TGTGCCAGCAGCTTAACTAGCGGGGCCTACAATGAGCAGTTCTTC

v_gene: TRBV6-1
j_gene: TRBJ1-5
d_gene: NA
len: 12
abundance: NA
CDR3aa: CASVGSNQPQHF
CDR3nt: TGTGCCAGCGTGGGGAGCAATCAGCCCCAGCATTTT

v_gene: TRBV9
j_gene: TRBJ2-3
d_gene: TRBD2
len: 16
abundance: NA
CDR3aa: CASSVERRGGTDTQYF
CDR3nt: TGTGCCAGCAGCGTAGAGCGGCGGGGGGGCACAGATACGCAGTATTTT

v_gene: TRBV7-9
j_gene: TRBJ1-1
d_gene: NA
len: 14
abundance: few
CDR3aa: CASSLGAARTEAFF
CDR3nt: TGTGCCAGCAGCTTAGGGGCGGCACGGACTGAAGCTTTCTTT

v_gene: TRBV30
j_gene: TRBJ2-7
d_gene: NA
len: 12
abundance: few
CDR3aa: CAWSVHGNEQYF
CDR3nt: TGTGCCTGGAGTGTACACGGGAACGAGCAGTACTTC

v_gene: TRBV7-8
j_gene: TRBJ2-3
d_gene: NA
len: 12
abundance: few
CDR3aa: CASSLMADTQYF
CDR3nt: TGTGCCAGCAGCTTAATGGCTGATACGCAGTATTTT

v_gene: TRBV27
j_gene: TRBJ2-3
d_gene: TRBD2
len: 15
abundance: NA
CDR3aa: CASRRGSSQWDTQYF
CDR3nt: TGTGCCAGCAGGCGGGGGTCCTCGCAATGGGATACGCAGTATTTT

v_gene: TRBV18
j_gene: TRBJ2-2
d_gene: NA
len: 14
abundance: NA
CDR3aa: CASSSQENTGELFF
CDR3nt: TGTGCCAGCTCATCACAGGAAAACACCGGGGAGCTGTTTTTT

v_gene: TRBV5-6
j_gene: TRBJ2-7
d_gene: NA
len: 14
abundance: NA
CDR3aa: CASSIRGVFSEQYF
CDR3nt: TGTGCCAGCAGCATCCGGGGCGTGTTCTCCGAGCAGTACTTC

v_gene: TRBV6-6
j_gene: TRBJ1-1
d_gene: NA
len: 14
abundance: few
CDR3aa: CASMAIKGVTEAFF
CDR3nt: TGTGCCAGCATGGCCATAAAGGGGGTTACTGAAGCTTTCTTT

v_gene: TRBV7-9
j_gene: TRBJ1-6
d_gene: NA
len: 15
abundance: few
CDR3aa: CASSLRQGSNSPLHF
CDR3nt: TGTGCCAGCAGCCTTCGGCAGGGGAGTAATTCACCCCTCCACTTT

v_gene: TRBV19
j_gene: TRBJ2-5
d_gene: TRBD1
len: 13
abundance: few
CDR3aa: CASGQGALETQYF
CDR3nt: TGTGCCAGCGGACAGGGGGCTCTGGAGACCCAGTACTTC

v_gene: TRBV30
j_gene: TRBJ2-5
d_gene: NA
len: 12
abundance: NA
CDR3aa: CAWSGLQETQYF
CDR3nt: TGTGCCTGGAGTGGACTACAAGAGACCCAGTACTTC

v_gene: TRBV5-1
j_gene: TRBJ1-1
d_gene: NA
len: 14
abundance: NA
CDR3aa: CASSGTGPSTEAFF
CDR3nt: TGCGCCAGCAGCGGAACAGGGCCGAGCACTGAAGCTTTCTTT

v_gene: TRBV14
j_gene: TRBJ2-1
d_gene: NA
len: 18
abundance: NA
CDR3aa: CASSQVRTSRSQWNEQFF
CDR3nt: TGTGCCAGCAGCCAAGTGCGTACATCCAGATCTCAGTGGAATGAGCAGTTCTTC

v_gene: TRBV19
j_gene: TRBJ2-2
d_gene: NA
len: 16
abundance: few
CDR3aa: CASYQWGLGDTGELFF
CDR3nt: TGTGCCAGCTACCAATGGGGGCTCGGGGACACCGGGGAGCTGTTTTTT

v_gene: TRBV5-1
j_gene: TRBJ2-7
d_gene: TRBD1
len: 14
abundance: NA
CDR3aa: CASSSRTGGGEQYF
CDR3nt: TGCGCCAGCAGCTCACGAACAGGGGGCGGCGAGCAGTACTTC

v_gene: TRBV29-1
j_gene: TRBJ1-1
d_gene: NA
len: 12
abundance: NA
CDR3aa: CSVGGGRIEAFF
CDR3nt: TGCAGCGTTGGAGGGGGGCGGATAGAAGCTTTCTTT

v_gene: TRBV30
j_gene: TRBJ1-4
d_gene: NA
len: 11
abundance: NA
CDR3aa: CAWTTNEKLFF
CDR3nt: TGTGCCTGGACCACTAATGAAAAACTGTTTTTT

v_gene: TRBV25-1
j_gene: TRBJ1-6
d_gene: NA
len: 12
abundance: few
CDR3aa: CASSDSESPLHF
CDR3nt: TGTGCCAGCAGTGATTCGGAATCACCCCTCCACTTT

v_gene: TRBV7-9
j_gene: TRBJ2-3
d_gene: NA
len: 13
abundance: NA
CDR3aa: CASSLFRVDTQYF
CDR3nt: TGTGCCAGCAGCTTATTCAGGGTTGATACGCAGTATTTT

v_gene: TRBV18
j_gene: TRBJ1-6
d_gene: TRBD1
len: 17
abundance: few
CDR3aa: CASSPGTGGADNSPLHF
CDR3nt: TGTGCCAGCTCACCAGGGACAGGGGGCGCGGATAATTCACCCCTCCACTTT

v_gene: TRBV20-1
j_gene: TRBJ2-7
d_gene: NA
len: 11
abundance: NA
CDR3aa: CSAAGVSEQYF
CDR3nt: TGCAGTGCTGCAGGGGTCTCCGAGCAGTACTTC

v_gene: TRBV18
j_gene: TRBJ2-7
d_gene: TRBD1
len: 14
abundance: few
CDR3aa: CASSPRQGASEQYF
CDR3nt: TGTGCCAGCTCACCACGACAGGGGGCGAGCGAGCAGTACTTC

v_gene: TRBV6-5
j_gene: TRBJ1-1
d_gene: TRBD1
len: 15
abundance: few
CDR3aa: CASSYRQGGRTEAFF
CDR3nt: TGTGCCAGCAGTTACAGACAGGGAGGGCGCACTGAAGCTTTCTTT

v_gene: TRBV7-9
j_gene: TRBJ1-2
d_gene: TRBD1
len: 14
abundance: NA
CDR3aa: CASSSDRGNYGYTF
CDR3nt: TGTGCCAGCAGTTCCGACAGGGGGAACTATGGCTACACCTTC

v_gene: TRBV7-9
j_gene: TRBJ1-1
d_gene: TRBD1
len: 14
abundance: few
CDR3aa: CASSFRQGSTEAFF
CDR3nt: TGTGCCAGCAGCTTCAGACAGGGGAGCACTGAAGCTTTCTTT

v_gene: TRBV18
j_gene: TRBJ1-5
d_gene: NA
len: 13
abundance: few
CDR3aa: CASSPTDAQPQHF
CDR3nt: TGTGCCAGCTCGCCGACGGACGCGCAGCCCCAGCATTTT

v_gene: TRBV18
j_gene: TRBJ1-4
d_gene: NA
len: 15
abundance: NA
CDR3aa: CASSPLESTNEKLFF
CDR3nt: TGTGCCAGCTCACCACTGGAGTCAACTAATGAAAAACTGTTTTTT

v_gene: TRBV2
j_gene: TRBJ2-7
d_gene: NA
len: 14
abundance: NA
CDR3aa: CASSEQPTPDEQYF
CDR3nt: TGTGCCAGCAGTGAACAGCCGACCCCGGACGAGCAGTACTTC